This T cell receptor beta chain was obtained from a study of OX40 agonist ivuxolimab in advanced cancers. General observations from the study: Among patients with partial responses at 0.1-3.0 mg/kg, clonal expansion was among the lowest.

Of note for this clone: Its antigen is currently unknown.

The CDR3 totals 14 residues. Trimming removed 5 bases from V and 0 bases from J, with 11 bases in between. The V gene's germline CDR1 is MNHEY and CDR2 SMNVEV (reference sequence). Assay used: immunoSEQ multiplex PCR; TCRdb lists only in-frame clones, some missing. The sample lists around 92,000 clones, just under 95% occurring once. This receptor was identified in an adult with an advanced solid tumor such as melanoma, head and neck, liver or kidney cancer. The chain is built from TRBV27 and TRBJ2-7; possibly TRBD1 for D (6 bases). Sequenced here: CD4+ or CD8+ T cells sorted from blood, sampled in a trial of the OX40 agonist ivuxolimab. In DNA form, the CDR3 reads TGTGCCAGCAGTCCACAGGGTATCTCCTACGAGCAGTACTTC. This gives the protein CASSPQGISYEQYF.